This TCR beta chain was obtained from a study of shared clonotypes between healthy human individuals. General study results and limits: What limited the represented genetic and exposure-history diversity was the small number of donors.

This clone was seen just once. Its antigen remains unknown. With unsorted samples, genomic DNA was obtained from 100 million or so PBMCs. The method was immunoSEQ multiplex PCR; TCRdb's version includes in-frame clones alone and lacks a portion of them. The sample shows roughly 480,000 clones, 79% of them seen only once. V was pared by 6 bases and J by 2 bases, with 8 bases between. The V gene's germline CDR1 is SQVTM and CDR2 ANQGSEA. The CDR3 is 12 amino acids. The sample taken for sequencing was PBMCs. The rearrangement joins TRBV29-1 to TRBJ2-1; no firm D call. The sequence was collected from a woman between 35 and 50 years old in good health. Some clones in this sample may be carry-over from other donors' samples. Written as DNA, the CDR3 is TGCAGCGTCGACCCAACCTACAATGAGCAGTTCTTC. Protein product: CSVDPTYNEQFF.